The clone carrying this T cell receptor (beta chain) was found once. V lost 5 bases and J lost 4; bases outside the gene matches: 3. The CDR3 spans 13 residues. In germline, CDR1 is MNHEY, CDR2 SVGAGI. These data come from a study of cytotoxic CD8 clonotypes in ibrutinib-treated CLL. Libraries were prepared by immunoSEQ multiplex PCR; TCRdb keeps only in-frame clonotypes and omits some of them. The data hold about 15,000 clones, with 55% to 65% observed a single time. This clonotype was sampled from a human donor with chronic lymphocytic leukemia. The sequencing used PBMCs, collected before ibrutinib treatment. The chain has TRBV6-5 and TRBJ1-1; 8 bases are shared with TRBD1. CDR3 sequence reads: CASSATGGTEAFF. In nucleotides, the CDR3 is TGTGCCAGCAGTGCAACAGGGGGCACTGAAGCTTTCTTT.